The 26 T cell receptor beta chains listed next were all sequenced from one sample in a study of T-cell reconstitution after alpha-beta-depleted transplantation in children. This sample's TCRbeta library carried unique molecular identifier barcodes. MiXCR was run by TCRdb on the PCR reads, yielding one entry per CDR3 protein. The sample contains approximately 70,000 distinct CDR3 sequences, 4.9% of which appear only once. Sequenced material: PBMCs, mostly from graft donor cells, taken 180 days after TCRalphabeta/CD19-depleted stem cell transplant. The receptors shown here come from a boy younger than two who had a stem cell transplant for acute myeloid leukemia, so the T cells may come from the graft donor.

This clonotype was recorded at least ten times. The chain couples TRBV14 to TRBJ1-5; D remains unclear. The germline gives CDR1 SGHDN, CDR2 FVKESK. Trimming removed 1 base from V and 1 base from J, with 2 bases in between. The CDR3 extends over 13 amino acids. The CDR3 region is CASSQGSNQPQHF. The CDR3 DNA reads TGTGCCAGCAGCCAAGGCAGCAATCAGCCCCAGCATTTT.

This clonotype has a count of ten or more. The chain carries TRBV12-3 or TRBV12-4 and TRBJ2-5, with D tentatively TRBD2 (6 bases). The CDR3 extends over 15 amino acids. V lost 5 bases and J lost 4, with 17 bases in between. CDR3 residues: CASSPGGVGGETQYF. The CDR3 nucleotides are TGTGCCAGCAGTCCAGGAGGGGTTGGGGGAGAGACCCAGTACTTC.

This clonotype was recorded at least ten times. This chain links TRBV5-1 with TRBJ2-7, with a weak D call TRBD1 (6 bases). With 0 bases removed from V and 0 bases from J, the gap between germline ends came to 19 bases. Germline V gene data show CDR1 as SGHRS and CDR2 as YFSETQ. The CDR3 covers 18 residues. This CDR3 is CASSLAGHGKPSSYEQYF. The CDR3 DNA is TGCGCCAGCAGCTTGGCGGGACACGGAAAGCCTAGCTCCTACGAGCAGTACTTC. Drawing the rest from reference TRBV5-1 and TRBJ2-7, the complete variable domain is KAGVTQTPRYLIKTRGQQVTLSCSPISGHRSVSWYQQTPGQGLQFLFEYFSETQRNKGNFPGRFSGRQFSNSRSEMNVSTLELGDSALYLCASSLAGHGKPSSYEQYFGPGTRLTVT.

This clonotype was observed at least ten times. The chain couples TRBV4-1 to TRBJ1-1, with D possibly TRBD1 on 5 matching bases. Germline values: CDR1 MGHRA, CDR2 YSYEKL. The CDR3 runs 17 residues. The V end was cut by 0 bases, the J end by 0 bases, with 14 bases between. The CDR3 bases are TGCGCCAGCAGCCAAGATCCGGCAGGGAGCATGAACACTGAAGCTTTCTTT. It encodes CASSQDPAGSMNTEAFF.

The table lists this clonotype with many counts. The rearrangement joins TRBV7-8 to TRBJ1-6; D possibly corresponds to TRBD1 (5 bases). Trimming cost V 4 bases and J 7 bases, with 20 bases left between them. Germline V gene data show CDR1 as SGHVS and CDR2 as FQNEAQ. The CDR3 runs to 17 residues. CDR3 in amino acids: CASSSGWGTGRNSPLHF. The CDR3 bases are TGTGCCAGCAGCTCCGGATGGGGTACAGGAAGAAATTCACCCCTCCACTTT.

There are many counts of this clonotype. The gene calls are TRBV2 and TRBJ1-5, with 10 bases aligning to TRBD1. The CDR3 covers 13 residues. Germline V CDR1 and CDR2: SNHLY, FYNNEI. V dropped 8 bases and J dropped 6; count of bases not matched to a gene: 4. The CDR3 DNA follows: TGTGCCAGCTGGACAGGGGGAGGTCAGCCCCAGCATTTT. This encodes CASWTGGGQPQHF.

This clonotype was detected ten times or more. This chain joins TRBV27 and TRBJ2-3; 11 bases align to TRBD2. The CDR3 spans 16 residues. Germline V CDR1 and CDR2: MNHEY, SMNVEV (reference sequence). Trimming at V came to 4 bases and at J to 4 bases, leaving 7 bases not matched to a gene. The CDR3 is CASSSLAGGRADTQYF. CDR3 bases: TGTGCCAGCAGTTCCTTAGCGGGGGGGCGGGCAGATACGCAGTATTTT.

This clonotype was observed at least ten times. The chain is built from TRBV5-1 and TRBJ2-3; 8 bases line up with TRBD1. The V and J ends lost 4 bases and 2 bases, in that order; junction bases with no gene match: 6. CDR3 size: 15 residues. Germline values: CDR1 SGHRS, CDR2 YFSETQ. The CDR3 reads CASSTGQVYTDTQYF. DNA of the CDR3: TGCGCCAGCAGCACGGGACAGGTCTACACAGATACGCAGTATTTT.

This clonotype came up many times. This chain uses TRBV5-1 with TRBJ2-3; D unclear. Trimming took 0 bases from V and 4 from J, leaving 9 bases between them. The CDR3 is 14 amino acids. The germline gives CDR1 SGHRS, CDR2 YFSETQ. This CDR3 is CASSLDPKADTQYF. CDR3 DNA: TGCGCCAGCAGCTTGGATCCGAAAGCAGATACGCAGTATTTT.

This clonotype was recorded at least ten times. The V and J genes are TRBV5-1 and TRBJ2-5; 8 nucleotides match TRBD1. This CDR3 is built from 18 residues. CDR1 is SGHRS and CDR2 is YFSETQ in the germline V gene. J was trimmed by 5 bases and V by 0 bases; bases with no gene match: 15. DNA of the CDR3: TGCGCCAGCAGCTTGGCTGCTCTCCAGGGGGCGCGAAAGGAGACCCAGTACTTC. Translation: CASSLAALQGARKETQYF.

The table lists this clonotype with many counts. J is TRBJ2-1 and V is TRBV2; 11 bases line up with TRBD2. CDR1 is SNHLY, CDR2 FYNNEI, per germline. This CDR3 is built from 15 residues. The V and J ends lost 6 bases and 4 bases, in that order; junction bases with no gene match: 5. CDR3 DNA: TGTGCCAGCAGGACTTCTAGCGGGGGGTACAATGAGCAGTTCTTC. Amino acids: CASRTSSGGYNEQFF.

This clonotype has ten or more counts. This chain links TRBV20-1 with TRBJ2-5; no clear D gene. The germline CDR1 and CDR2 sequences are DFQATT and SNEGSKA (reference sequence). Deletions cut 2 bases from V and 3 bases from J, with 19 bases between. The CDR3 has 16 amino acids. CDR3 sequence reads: CSARRLAPSWEETQYF. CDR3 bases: TGCAGTGCTAGACGCCTCGCACCCTCGTGGGAAGAGACCCAGTACTTC.

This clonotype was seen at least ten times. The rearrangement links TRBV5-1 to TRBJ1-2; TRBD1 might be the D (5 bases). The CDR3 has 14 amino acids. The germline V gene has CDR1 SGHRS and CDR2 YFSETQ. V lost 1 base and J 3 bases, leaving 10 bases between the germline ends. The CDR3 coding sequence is TGCGCCAGCAGCTTGACAGGATACGACTATGGCTACACCTTC. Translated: CASSLTGYDYGYTF.

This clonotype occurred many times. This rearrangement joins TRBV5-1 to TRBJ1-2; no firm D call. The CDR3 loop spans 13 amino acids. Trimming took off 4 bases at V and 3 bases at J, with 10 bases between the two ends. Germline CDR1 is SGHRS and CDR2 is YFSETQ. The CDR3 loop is CASSLTSDYGYTF. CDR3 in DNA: TGCGCCAGCAGCCTGACTAGTGACTATGGCTACACCTTC.

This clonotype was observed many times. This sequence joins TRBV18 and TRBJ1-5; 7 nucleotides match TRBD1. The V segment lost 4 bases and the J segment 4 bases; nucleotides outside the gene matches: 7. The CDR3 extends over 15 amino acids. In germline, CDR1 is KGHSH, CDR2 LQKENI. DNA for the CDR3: TGTGCCAGCTCACTAGACAGGGTAGGAAATCAGCCCCAGCATTTT. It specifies CASSLDRVGNQPQHF.

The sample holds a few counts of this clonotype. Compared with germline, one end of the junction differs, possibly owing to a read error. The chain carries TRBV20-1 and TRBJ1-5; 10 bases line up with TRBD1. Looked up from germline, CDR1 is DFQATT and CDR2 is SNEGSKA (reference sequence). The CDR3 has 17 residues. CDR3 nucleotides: TGCTGTGCTAGAACGGGACAGGGGACATATAGCAATCAGCCCCAGCATTTT. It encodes CCARTGQGTYSNQPQHF.

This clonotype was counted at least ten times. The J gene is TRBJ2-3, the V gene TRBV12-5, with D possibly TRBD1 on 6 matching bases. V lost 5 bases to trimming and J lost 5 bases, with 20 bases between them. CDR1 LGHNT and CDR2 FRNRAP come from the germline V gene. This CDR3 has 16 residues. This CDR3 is CASGNLRDTTKDTQYF. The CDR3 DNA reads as TGTGCTAGTGGTAACCTCCGGGACACCACAAAAGATACGCAGTATTTT.

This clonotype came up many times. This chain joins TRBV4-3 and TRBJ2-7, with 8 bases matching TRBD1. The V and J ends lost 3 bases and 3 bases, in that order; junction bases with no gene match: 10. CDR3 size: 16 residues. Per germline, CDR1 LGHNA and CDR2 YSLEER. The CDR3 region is CASSQRLWTGIYEQYF. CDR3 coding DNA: TGCGCCAGCAGCCAGCGACTTTGGACAGGGATCTACGAGCAGTACTTC.

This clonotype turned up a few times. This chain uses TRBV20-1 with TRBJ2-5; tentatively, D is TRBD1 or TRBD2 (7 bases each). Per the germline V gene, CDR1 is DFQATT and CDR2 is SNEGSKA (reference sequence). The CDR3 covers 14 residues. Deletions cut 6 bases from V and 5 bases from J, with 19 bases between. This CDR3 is CSAQGGGAGETQYF. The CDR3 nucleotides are TGCAGTGCCCAGGGGGGGGGGGCCGGGGAGACCCAGTACTTC.

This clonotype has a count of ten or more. CDR3 nucleotide sequence: TGTGCCAGCAGCTTTTACGGACAAGACCCTTACAATGAGCAGTTCTTC. Amino acid sequence: CASSFYGQDPYNEQFF. This chain joins TRBV13 and TRBJ2-1; possibly TRBD1 for D (5 bases). Germline CDR1 PRHDT, CDR2 FYEKMQ (reference sequence). V lost 3 bases and J lost 4, with 16 bases in between. The CDR3 runs 16 residues.

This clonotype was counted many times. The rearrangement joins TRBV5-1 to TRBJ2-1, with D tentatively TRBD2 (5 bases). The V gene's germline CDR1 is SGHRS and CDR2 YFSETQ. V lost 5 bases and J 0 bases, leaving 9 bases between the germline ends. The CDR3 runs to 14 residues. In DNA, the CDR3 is TGCGCCAGCAGAAAAGCGGACTCCTACAATGAGCAGTTCTTC. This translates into CASRKADSYNEQFF.

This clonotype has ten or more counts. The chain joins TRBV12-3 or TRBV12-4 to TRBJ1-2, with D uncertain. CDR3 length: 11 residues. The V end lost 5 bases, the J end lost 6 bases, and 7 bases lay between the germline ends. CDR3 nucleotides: TGTGCCAGCAGTCCTGCGAATGGCTACACCTTC. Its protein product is CASSPANGYTF.

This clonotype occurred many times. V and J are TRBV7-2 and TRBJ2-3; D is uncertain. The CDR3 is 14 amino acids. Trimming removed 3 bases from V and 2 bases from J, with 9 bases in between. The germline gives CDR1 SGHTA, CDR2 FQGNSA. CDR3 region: CASSFGPTTDTQYF. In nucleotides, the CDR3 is TGTGCCAGCAGCTTCGGGCCTACCACAGATACGCAGTATTTT. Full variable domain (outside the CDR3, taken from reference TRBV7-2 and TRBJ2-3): GAGVSQSPSNKVTEKGKDVELRCDPISGHTALYWYRQSLGQGLEFLIYFQGNSAPDKSGLPSDRFSAERTGGSVSTLTIQRTQQEDSAVYLCASSFGPTTDTQYFGPGTRLTVL.

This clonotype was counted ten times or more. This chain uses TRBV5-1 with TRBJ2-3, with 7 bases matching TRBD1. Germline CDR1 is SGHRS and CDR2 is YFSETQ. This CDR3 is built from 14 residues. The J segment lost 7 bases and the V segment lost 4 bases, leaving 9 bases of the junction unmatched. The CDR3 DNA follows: TGCGCCAGCAGCGGAGGACAGGTTAAGAATACGCAGTATTTT. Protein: CASSGGQVKNTQYF.

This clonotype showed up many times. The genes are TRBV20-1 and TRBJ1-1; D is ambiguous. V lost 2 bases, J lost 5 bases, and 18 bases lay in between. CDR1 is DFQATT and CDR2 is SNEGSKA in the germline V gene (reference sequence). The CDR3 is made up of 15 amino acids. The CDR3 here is CSARMARPKETEAFF. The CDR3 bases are TGCAGTGCTAGAATGGCCAGGCCTAAGGAGACTGAAGCTTTCTTT.

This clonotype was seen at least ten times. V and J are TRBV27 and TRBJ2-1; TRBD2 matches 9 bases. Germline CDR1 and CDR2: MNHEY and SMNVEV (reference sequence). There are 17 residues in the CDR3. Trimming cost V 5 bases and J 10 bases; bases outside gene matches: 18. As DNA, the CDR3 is TGTGCCAGCAGTCCCTCGACGGGCGGGGGGGCTGGCAGCGAGCAGTTCTTC. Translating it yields CASSPSTGGGAGSEQFF.